The clone carrying this T cell receptor (beta chain) was observed a few times. Its antigen is undetermined. V lost 6 bases to trimming and J lost 6 bases; unmatched junction nucleotides: 10. Germline V gene lookup returns CDR1 MNHEY and CDR2 SMNVEV (reference sequence). CDR3 length: 16 residues. The data stem from a study of PD-1 blockade in classical Hodgkin lymphoma. Each patient experienced a relapse that followed autologous stem cell transplantation, and brentuximab vedotin exposure varied. Assay: immunoSEQ multiplex PCR; the TCRdb copy retains only in-frame clones and omits some. Of some 15,000 clones listed, more than 70% are singletons. Broader study findings: CD4+ TCR diversity climbed significantly by C4D1, unlike CD8+ TCR diversity. Reported findings placed baseline TCR diversity lower in newly diagnosed patients (compared with healthy donors).

The clonotype originates from a human donor with classical Hodgkin lymphoma. The sample was peripheral blood mononuclear cells (PBMCs), taken before the second cycle of nivolumab. The chain uses TRBV27 and TRBJ1-4, with 10 bases fitting TRBD1. Written as DNA, the CDR3 is TGTGCCAGCAGCCTTTTGATGGGACAGGGGTATGAAAAACTGTTTTTT. It specifies CASSLLMGQGYEKLFF. Full variable domain (missing parts from reference TRBV27 and TRBJ1-4): EAQVTQNPRYLITVTGKKLTVTCSQNMNHEYMSWYRQDPGLGLRQIYYSMNVEVTDKGDVPEGYKVSRKEKRNFPLILESPSPNQTSLYFCASSLLMGQGYEKLFFGSGTQLSVL.